The table lists the clone carrying this TCR beta chain with a few counts. Its matching antigen is unknown. Template material for amplifying TCR beta CDR3 regions consisted of RNA transcripts. The HTBI primer set drove a first-round RT-PCR of the TCR CDR3. A single record per CDR3 protein comes from TCRdb applying MiXCR to the multiplex PCR reads. The sample lists about 320,000 distinct CDR3 sequences, roughly 17% seen once, with roughly 31% in the top ten. This sample is part of a study of T cells in Graves' hyperthyroidism and ophthalmopathy. In the study overall: Peripheral blood was secured at the point of initial diagnosis, before any treatment. Points from the study as a whole: Ophthalmopathy was separated from stable hyperthyroidism by a 13 V-J model. The majority of expanded thyroid clonotypes above 0.001 also appeared in blood.

Investigators excluded patients with uncontrolled infection, other autoimmune disease, pregnancy or lactation. This CDR3 contains 11 residues. V lost 6 bases and J 10 bases, leaving 12 bases between the germline ends. CDR1 is MNHNS and CDR2 is SASEGT in the germline V gene. The sequenced sample was blood. This receptor was obtained from a man aged 30 to 39 with Graves' hyperthyroidism. The chain combines TRBV6-1 with TRBJ2-5; no clear D gene. The DNA of the CDR3 is TGTGCCAGCAGCCCCGGGCAGGTCCAGTACTTC. It encodes CASSPGQVQYF.